The 15 T cell receptor beta chains below were found in one sample sequenced in a study of regulatory T cells in long-lasting Graves disease. iRepertoire HTBI primers and Arm-PCR of CDR3 regions built TCR beta libraries. TCRdb processed the multiplex PCR reads anew with MiXCR; each CDR3 protein has one entry. The data hold 650,000 to 700,000 distinct CDR3 sequences, with 30% observed a single time. Sample time point: persistent/refractory GD, antithyroid drugs over 5 years with positive TRAb. Extracted PBMC RNA gave rise to the TCR library. The sequences come from peripheral blood mononuclear cells (PBMCs), collected when the disease was refractory, from a patient treated with antithyroid drugs. Receptors were obtained from a female donor with Graves disease.

The chain is built from TRBV6-1 and TRBJ2-3; D ambiguous. The CDR3 sequence is 15 residues long. V shed 8 bases and J shed 1 base, with 16 bases lying between them. Germline CDR1 is MNHNS and CDR2 is SASEGT. DNA for the CDR3: TGTGCCAGCGCTTCTGACCAACTGGGCACAGATACGCAGTATTTT. Translation: CASASDQLGTDTQYF.

A few counts support this clonotype. The rearrangement uses TRBV11-2 and TRBJ2-5; 12 nucleotides agree with TRBD2. Germline trimming cut 5 bases from V and 2 bases from J; bases unmatched to any gene: 9. Germline V gives CDR1 SGHAT, CDR2 FQNNGV. CDR3 length: 17 amino acids. The CDR3 protein is CASSPRLAGGLQETQYF. The CDR3 DNA reads as TGTGCCAGCAGCCCCCGGCTAGCGGGGGGGCTTCAAGAGACCCAGTACTTC.

This rearrangement joins TRBV7-6 to TRBJ1-2; a weak D match, TRBD1 (5 bases). This CDR3 contains 17 residues. CDR1 and CDR2 from the germline V gene are SGHVS and FNYEAQ. V was pared by 0 bases and J by 5 bases, with 19 bases between. The CDR3 here is CASSLAEGRPTNYGYTF. CDR3 in DNA: TGTGCCAGCAGCTTAGCTGAGGGACGGCCGACAAATTATGGCTACACCTTC.

The chain employs TRBV6-1 and TRBJ2-7; D might be TRBD2 (5 bases). The V and J ends lost 5 bases and 0 bases respectively, with 8 bases between them. This CDR3 comprises 13 residues. Germline values: CDR1 MNHNS, CDR2 SASEGT. CDR3 DNA sequence: TGTGCCAGCAGTAGACTAAGCTCCTACGAGCAGTACTTC. Translated: CASSRLSSYEQYF.

The sample holds many counts of this clonotype. J is TRBJ1-2 and V is TRBV19; D is possibly TRBD1 (6 bases). The CDR3 length is 17 residues. Germline V gene data show CDR1 as LNHDA and CDR2 as SQIVND (reference sequence). V lost 5 bases and J lost 5, with 24 bases in between. The CDR3 loop is CASSPLAADSRRYGYTF. Written as DNA, the CDR3 is TGTGCCAGTAGTCCCCTCGCGGCGGACAGTAGGAGATATGGCTACACCTTC.

This clonotype was observed at least ten times. The rearrangement joins TRBV11-2 to TRBJ2-7; D not certain. The germline V gene has CDR1 SGHAT and CDR2 FQNNGV. The CDR3 has 14 residues. V was clipped by 5 bases and J by 3 bases, with 14 bases between them. The CDR3 bases are TGTGCCAGCAGCCGACCTCAGGACGGCTACGAGCAGTACTTC. Translated, it gives CASSRPQDGYEQYF.

Of note for this clonotype: At one boundary the junction diverges from the germline segment, which might be a read error. The gene calls are TRBV30 and TRBJ1-5; TRBD1 agrees at 7 bases. The CDR3 runs to 14 residues. Germline CDR1 GTSNPN, CDR2 SVGIG (reference sequence). This chain's CDR3 is CTWNRDSRNQPQHF. For the CDR3, the DNA is TGTACCTGGAACCGGGACAGCCGAAATCAGCCCCAGCATTTT.

V is TRBV20-1 and J is TRBJ2-7, with a tentative D call TRBD1 (6 bases). Between the trimmed V and J ends, which lost 3 bases and 7 bases, there was a span of 13 bases. CDR3 length: 12 amino acids. From germline, CDR1 is DFQATT and CDR2 SNEGSKA (reference sequence). CDR3 DNA: TGCAGTGCTAGTGCTGGGACACCTGAGCAGTACTTC. Amino acid sequence: CSASAGTPEQYF.

This clonotype has a handful of counts. The J gene is TRBJ1-1, the V gene TRBV6-1, with D unclear. The CDR3 is made up of 14 amino acids. Germline V gene sequence: CDR1 MNHNS, CDR2 SASEGT. Between the trimmed V and J ends, which lost 6 bases and 12 bases, there was a span of 23 bases. CDR3 region: CASSSRPLPGRTFF. CDR3 nucleotide sequence: TGTGCCAGCAGCTCTCGTCCCCTTCCGGGCAGAACTTTCTTT.

The chain links TRBV25-1 to TRBJ2-1; 9 nucleotides line up with TRBD2. Germline CDR1 and CDR2: MGHDK and SYGVNS. This CDR3 region has 17 residues. V trimming: 5 bases; J trimming: 6 bases; junction bases outside the gene matches: 14. Here the CDR3 reads CASSLPGVAGVGNEQFF. The CDR3 coding sequence is TGTGCCAGCAGTTTGCCTGGGGTAGCGGGAGTCGGCAATGAGCAGTTCTTC.

This clonotype was detected a few times. This chain joins TRBV3-1 and TRBJ2-7; D remains unclear. V was trimmed by 4 bases and J by 5 bases, leaving 18 bases between them. The CDR3 extends over 15 amino acids. The V gene's germline CDR1 is LGHDT and CDR2 YNNKEL (reference sequence). This CDR3 is CASSPLFGAANEQYF. In nucleotides, the CDR3 is TGTGCCAGCAGCCCCCTTTTCGGTGCGGCGAACGAGCAGTACTTC.

The rearrangement links TRBV7-9 to TRBJ1-1; the D gene is possibly TRBD1 (5 bases). The CDR3 consists of 13 residues. CDR1 is SEHNR, CDR2 FQNEAQ, per germline (reference sequence). Trimming removed 5 bases at V and 7 bases at J, with 14 bases between. Written as DNA, the CDR3 is TGTGCCAGCAGCGGCTTAGGGACGTTTGAAGCTTTCTTT. Protein: CASSGLGTFEAFF.

The gene calls are TRBV5-1 and TRBJ2-7; the D gene is possibly TRBD2 (6 bases). This CDR3 spans 15 amino acids. V gave up 2 bases and J gave up 2 bases, with 14 bases separating them. Germline CDR1 SGHRS, CDR2 YFSETQ. The CDR3 here is CASSFSGGNAYEQYF. The CDR3 DNA reads as TGCGCCAGCAGCTTTAGCGGAGGCAACGCCTACGAGCAGTACTTC.

This clonotype was picked up many times. This chain joins TRBV11-2 and TRBJ1-1; unclear D gene. Germline CDR1 reads SGHAT; CDR2 reads FQNNGV. V was clipped by 2 bases and J by 7 bases, with 5 bases between them. CDR3 length: 11 amino acids. CDR3 nucleotide sequence: TGTGCCAGCAGCTTAAATGTTGAAGCTTTCTTT. It is translated as CASSLNVEAFF.

In its sample, this clonotype was seen a few times. This sequence joins TRBV5-1 and TRBJ2-5; D perhaps matches TRBD1 (5 bases). This CDR3 comprises 15 residues. The V end lost 2 bases, the J end lost 4 bases, and 15 bases lay between the germline ends. CDR1 and CDR2 from the germline V gene are SGHRS and YFSETQ. CDR3 amino acids: CASSFRQGRVETQYF. The CDR3 nucleotides read TGCGCCAGCAGCTTTCGGCAGGGAAGGGTAGAGACCCAGTACTTC.